The entry below describes one T cell receptor (beta chain). Its antigen specificity is not known. Base qualities are missing; no much larger clone stands one base away. CDR1 KGHDR and CDR2 SFDVKD were looked up in the germline V gene. The CDR3 covers 16 residues, taking in both the cysteine and the phenylalanine. This entry keeps only the CDR3 DNA: 48 bases, framed from base 1. V is pruned by 4 bases and J by 4 bases, leaving 8 bases of the junction without a gene match. This sample stems from a study of blood T cell repertoires in COVID-19 (dated by TCRdb to 2018 to 2020). Context from the whole study: Samples covering the acute and convalescent phases of COVID-19 were provided by collaborators in the United States, Italy and Spain. The samples were drawn from the first 160 participants of the ongoing ImmuneRACE study and from 950 to 1,500 subjects provided by 6 global collaborators. The repertoires were released in a freely available public database meant as a resource for research on the immune response to SARS-CoV-2. The prospective study material was composed of cDNA or gDNA derived from T cells, B-cell-depleted T cells, or PBMCs. Nearly every sample came with metadata listing a de-identified subject ID, COVID-19 status, age in years and sex. HLA class I and class II types, where available, came from metadata supplied by the sample provider rather than from assay-based typing. Deeply sampled blood TCRbeta repertoires from subjects exposed to, actively infected with, or recovered from COVID-19 were included in the dataset.

TCRbeta CDR3 regions were amplified from genomic DNA by means of the immunoSEQ Assay, a bias-controlled multiplex PCR. Per the authors' processing: Within the assay, amplification of reference gene primers was used to estimate how many nucleated cells each sample contained. Sequence reads were collapsed and filtered to measure the absolute abundance of every unique TCRbeta CDR3 rearrangement. For each sample, productive Simpson clonality was calculated by taking the square root of Simpson's diversity index across productive rearrangements. Not all clones reach the TCRdb copy of this immuneACCESS table, which keeps in-frame sequences only. Checked studies attribute under half of the gap to unresolved V genes and leave the rest unexplained. V and J calls and clone size are copied from that table; D and trimming were computed from the DNA. The sample table lists some 350,000 clones, roughly 90% of them with a count of one. The top ten constitute 7% to 8% of the sample.

In Seattle, one collaborating source enrolled patients while the infection was active and tracked those patients longitudinally over the course of disease. The collaborating institutions used their own protocols to collect whole blood in K2EDTA tubes. For TCRbeta analysis, collaborator samples were shipped as frozen whole blood, as isolated PBMCs, or as DNA extracted from either sample type. Beyond this particular receptor, the publication reports: How much clinical and demographic metadata was included differed by source and by participant, and the metadata was provided uncurated.

Sequencing was performed on peripheral blood. The chain is assembled from TRBV24-1 and TRBJ1-5; 8 junctional bases match TRBD1. This TCR was recovered from a woman in her 70s with COVID-19, enrolled during active disease. Read as DNA, the sequence is TGTGCCACCAGTGACCCGGGGACAGGCGAAAATCAGCCCCAGCATTTT. It specifies CATSDPGTGENQPQHF.